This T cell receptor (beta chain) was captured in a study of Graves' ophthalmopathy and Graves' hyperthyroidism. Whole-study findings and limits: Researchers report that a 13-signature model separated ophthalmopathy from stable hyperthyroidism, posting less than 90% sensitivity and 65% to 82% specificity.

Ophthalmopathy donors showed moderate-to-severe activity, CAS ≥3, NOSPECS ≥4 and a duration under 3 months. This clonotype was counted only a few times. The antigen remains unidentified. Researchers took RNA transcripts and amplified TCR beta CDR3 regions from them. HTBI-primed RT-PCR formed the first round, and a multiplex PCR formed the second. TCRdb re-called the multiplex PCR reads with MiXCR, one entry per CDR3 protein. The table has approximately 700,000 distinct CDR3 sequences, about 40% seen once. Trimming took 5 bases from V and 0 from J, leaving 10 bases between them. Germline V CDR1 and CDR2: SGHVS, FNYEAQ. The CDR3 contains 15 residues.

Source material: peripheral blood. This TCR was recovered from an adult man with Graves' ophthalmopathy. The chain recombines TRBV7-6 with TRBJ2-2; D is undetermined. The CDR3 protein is CASSRRRSNTGELFF. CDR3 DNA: TGTGCCAGCAGCCGACGGCGATCGAACACCGGGGAGCTGTTTTTT.